Listed below are T cell receptor beta chains from one sample, sequenced in a study of cytomegalovirus exposure and HLA in healthy donors. TCRdb's table, derived via immunoSEQ multiplex PCR, lists solely in-frame clones and lacks some. The top ten clones hold roughly 3% of a sample with more than 95,000 clones, around 60% of them seen once. The material sequenced was PBMCs. Receptors originate from a man aged 55-75 years in good health and CMV-seronegative. CDR3s include the opening cysteine and the closing phenylalanine or tryptophan. A D gene is named only where the DNA matches it firmly. The size field is filled for only some rows; it gives once, few, many or a size class.

abundance,j_gene,v_gene,d_gene,CDR3nt,CDR3aa
.,TRBJ2-5,TRBV30,.,TGTGCCTGGAGTGTAGTCGGGAAAGAGACCCAGTACTTC,CAWSVVGKETQYF
.,TRBJ1-2,TRBV6-5,.,TGTGCCAGCAGTTACTCTCGGGGAGGGGGTTCGTATGGCTACACCTTC,CASSYSRGGGSYGYTF
.,TRBJ2-7,TRBV5-8,TRBD1,TGTGCCAGCAGCGAGACCGGGACAGGGGCCTACGAGCAGTACTTC,CASSETGTGAYEQYF
.,TRBJ2-5,TRBV15,.,TGTGCCACCAGCAGAGGTTCACTGTACCAAGAGACCCAGTACTTC,CATSRGSLYQETQYF
few,TRBJ1-1,TRBV19,.,TGTGCCAGTAGTTACCGGGGGACCACTGAAGCTTTCTTT,CASSYRGTTEAFF
once,TRBJ2-1,TRBV29-1,TRBD1,TGCAGCGTGAGGACAGGGACCTACAATGAGCAGTTCTTC,CSVRTGTYNEQFF
.,TRBJ2-5,TRBV19,.,TGTGCCAGTACCATGGGTAGACAGGATGGGCGAGAGACCCAGTACTTC,CASTMGRQDGRETQYF
.,TRBJ1-2,TRBV6-1,.,TGTGCCAGCAGTGAATGGGGGACTGTAAATAACGGCTACACCTTC,CASSEWGTVNNGYTF
.,TRBJ1-1,TRBV15,.,TGTGCCACCAGCGGACAGACACCGAACACTGAAGCTTTCTTT,CATSGQTPNTEAFF
.,TRBJ1-5,TRBV7-2,.,TGTGCCAGCAGCTTAGGCACAATTCTCAGCAATCAGCCCCAGCATTTT,CASSLGTILSNQPQHF
.,TRBJ1-5,TRBV9,.,TGTGCCAGCAGCGTAGGGGGAACGGGAGGCAATCAGCCCCAGCATTTT,CASSVGGTGGNQPQHF
.,TRBJ1-3,TRBV12-5,TRBD1,TGTGCTAGTGGTCCTTACACAGGGGTTGGAAACACCATATATTTT,CASGPYTGVGNTIYF
.,TRBJ1-2,TRBV6-1,TRBD1,TGTGCCAGCAGTGTTTCGACAGGGGTTAACTATGGCTACACCTTC,CASSVSTGVNYGYTF
.,TRBJ2-7,TRBV11-2,TRBD2,TGTGCCAGCAGCCCCGGGGAGGGGCCACCCGGCTACGAGCAGTACTTC,CASSPGEGPPGYEQYF
.,TRBJ1-4,TRBV11-2,TRBD1,TGTGCCAGCAGCGTGACAGGGACTAATGAAAAACTGTTTTTT,CASSVTGTNEKLFF
few,TRBJ2-1,TRBV29-1,TRBD2,TGCAGCGTTGAAGATCAACTAGCGGGGGCCCATTACAATGAGCAGTTCTTC,CSVEDQLAGAHYNEQFF
few,TRBJ2-3,TRBV27,TRBD2,TGTGCCACCCCCTATAGCGGGGGGTATAGAGATACGCAGTATTTT,CATPYSGGYRDTQYF
.,TRBJ2-7,TRBV16,TRBD1,TGTGCCAGCAGCCAGGGCCCGGGACAGCAGCACGAGCAGTACTTC,CASSQGPGQQHEQYF
.,TRBJ2-7,TRBV6-1,.,TGTGCCAGCAGCCCAGTTCTTTCAACCTCCTACGAGCAGTACTTC,CASSPVLSTSYEQYF
.,TRBJ1-1,TRBV2,.,TGTGTCGGCAGTGAGAGGTTACCGAACACTGAAGCTTTCTTT,CVGSERLPNTEAFF
few,TRBJ2-3,TRBV5-8,.,TGTGCCAGCAGCCCAGCAGGGGGGACAACAGATACGCAGTATTTT,CASSPAGGTTDTQYF
.,TRBJ2-7,TRBV5-1,TRBD2,TGCGCCAGCAGGGACCCGGTGGGAGGGTCCTACGAGCAGTACTTC,CASRDPVGGSYEQYF
.,TRBJ1-2,TRBV5-4,.,TGTGCCAGCAGCTCCGGGAACACCAACTATGGCTACACCTTC,CASSSGNTNYGYTF
.,TRBJ1-1,TRBV2,TRBD1,TGTGCCAGCAGTGAGATTTGGACAGGGATTGGCACTGAAGCTTTCTTT,CASSEIWTGIGTEAFF
.,TRBJ2-2,TRBV28,.,TGTGCCAGCAGGGGACAAGTAAACACCGGGGAGCTGTTTTTT,CASRGQVNTGELFF
.,TRBJ1-4,TRBV5-6,.,TGTGCCAGCAGCTTTTCAGGGACTGGGTTGGAACTGTTTTTT,CASSFSGTGLELFF
.,TRBJ2-3,TRBV9,TRBD1,TGTGCCAGCAGCGTCCGGGGACAGGGCCAACTAGGGGATACGCAGTATTTT,CASSVRGQGQLGDTQYF
few,TRBJ1-1,TRBV6-6,.,TGTGCCAGCGGACTTGACAGGGAAGCTTTCTTT,CASGLDREAFF
.,TRBJ2-7,TRBV25-1,.,TGTGCCAGCAGTGCAGGCTACGAGCAGTACTTC,CASSAGYEQYF
few,TRBJ2-2,TRBV30,.,TGTGCCTGGAATAAACTAGAACACACCGGGGAGCTGTTTTTT,CAWNKLEHTGELFF
.,TRBJ2-7,TRBV27,TRBD1,TGTGCCAGCAGTCAGGGGACAGGGAACTACGAGCAGTACTTC,CASSQGTGNYEQYF
.,TRBJ2-1,TRBV5-1,TRBD2,TGCGCCAGCAGCCTATCGACTAGCGGGAGAAACAATGAGCAGTTCTTC,CASSLSTSGRNNEQFF
.,TRBJ2-7,TRBV19,.,TGTGCCAGTAGTATAGACGGTAGCGGCGCCTACGAGCAGTACTTC,CASSIDGSGAYEQYF
.,TRBJ2-1,TRBV28,.,TGTGCCAGCAGCCGCGACAGTTGGGAAATTGGTGAGCAGTTCTTC,CASSRDSWEIGEQFF
.,TRBJ2-7,TRBV19,TRBD1,TGTGCCAGTAGTATAATTGGCGACAGGGTGACTCACGAGCAGTACTTC,CASSIIGDRVTHEQYF
few,TRBJ1-4,TRBV19,.,TGTGCCAGTAGTATTTCACGGAATGAAAAACTGTTTTTT,CASSISRNEKLFF
.,TRBJ1-3,TRBV18,TRBD1,TGTGCCAGCTCACCAGCGGGACAGGGCTCAGGAAACACCATATATTTT,CASSPAGQGSGNTIYF
.,TRBJ1-2,TRBV28,TRBD1,TGTGCCAGCAGTACCGGACAGGACTATGGCTACACCTTC,CASSTGQDYGYTF
.,TRBJ1-2,TRBV7-6,.,TGTGCCAGCAGCCAAAATCGGGGTGGCTACACCTTC,CASSQNRGGYTF
.,TRBJ1-3,TRBV6-4,.,TGTGCCAGCAGCACAGGGCCTGGAAACACCATATATTTT,CASSTGPGNTIYF
few,TRBJ2-7,TRBV9,.,TGTGCCAGCAGCGTAGGAGGCAGCTCCTACGAGCAGTACTTC,CASSVGGSSYEQYF